Listed here are 32 T cell receptor beta chains from one sample, sequenced in a study of blood T cell repertoires in COVID-19. The repertoire was sequenced with immunoSEQ multiplex PCR; TCRdb's copy has only in-frame clones and lacks some. The sample lists some 72,000 clones; 86% were seen once. Sequenced: peripheral blood. These receptors all come from a middle-aged man with active or convalescent COVID-19.

The rearrangement joins TRBV9 to TRBJ2-1; D remains ambiguous. The CDR3 is made up of 16 amino acids. Germline values: CDR1 SGDLS, CDR2 YYNGEE. The ends were cut back, 0 bases at V and 0 bases at J, with 10 bases in the middle. In DNA, the CDR3 is TGTGCCAGCAGCGTAGAGGCGGCAAGCTCCTACAATGAGCAGTTCTTC. This sequence encodes CASSVEAASSYNEQFF.

The V call is TRBV5-1, the J call TRBJ2-1; D perhaps matches TRBD2 (6 bases). The CDR3 extends over 16 amino acids. V was pared by 0 bases and J by 7 bases, with 17 bases between. Per the germline V gene, CDR1 is SGHRS and CDR2 is YFSETQ. The DNA of the CDR3 is TGCGCCAGCAGCTTGGGAGGGACTTCTGGAGGGAATGAGCAGTTCTTC. It yields the protein CASSLGGTSGGNEQFF.

The chain uses TRBV18 and TRBJ1-2; the match to TRBD1 covers 9 bases. The CDR3 runs 14 residues. Germline V gives CDR1 KGHSH, CDR2 LQKENI. The ends lost 3 bases at V and 6 bases at J; junction bases unmatched: 5. CDR3 nucleotide sequence: TGTGCCAGCTCACCCTTGGACAGGGGCGATGGCTACACCTTC. Its protein product is CASSPLDRGDGYTF.

This chain connects TRBV11-2 to TRBJ2-5, with TRBD1 as a possible D gene (6 bases). V was trimmed by 1 base and J by 5 bases, leaving 8 bases between them. CDR1 and CDR2 (germline): SGHAT, FQNNGV. The CDR3 loop spans 13 amino acids. The CDR3, as DNA: TGTGCCAGCAGCTTAGGACAGGAGGAGACCCAGTACTTC. Translated: CASSLGQEETQYF.

This clone was seen just once. CDR3 DNA: TGTGCCAGCAGTCTAAACGCCTACAATGAGCAGTTCTTC. The encoded protein is CASSLNAYNEQFF. The gene calls are TRBV5-8 and TRBJ2-1; D not resolved. V dropped 5 bases and J dropped 2 bases, with 8 bases sitting between them. The germline CDR1 and CDR2 sequences are SGHTS and YDEGEE. The CDR3 consists of 13 residues.

The chain employs TRBV28 and TRBJ1-2; tentatively, D is TRBD1 (5 bases). The CDR3 consists of 12 residues. Germline V gives CDR1 MDHEN, CDR2 SYDVKM. Trimming shortened V by 6 bases and J by 4 bases, and 9 bases separated the two germline ends. The CDR3 reads CASSPQGYGYTF. Written as DNA, the CDR3 is TGTGCCAGCAGCCCTCAGGGCTATGGCTACACCTTC.

V gene TRBV7-2 combines with J gene TRBJ2-3; D unresolved. Germline CDR1 SGHTA, CDR2 FQGNSA. V lost 5 bases and J 0 bases, leaving 9 bases between the germline ends. The length of the CDR3 is 14 residues. CDR3 sequence (DNA): TGTGCCAGCAGCGCGTACGGTAGCACAGATACGCAGTATTTT. Translation: CASSAYGSTDTQYF. Complete variable domain (other parts from reference TRBV7-2 and TRBJ2-3): GAGVSQSPSNKVTEKGKDVELRCDPISGHTALYWYRQSLGQGLEFLIYFQGNSAPDKSGLPSDRFSAERTGGSVSTLTIQRTQQEDSAVYLCASSAYGSTDTQYFGPGTRLTVL.

This clone was detected a few times. This chain uses TRBV13 with TRBJ2-5; D perhaps matches TRBD2 (5 bases). Germline values: CDR1 PRHDT, CDR2 FYEKMQ (reference sequence). The CDR3 spans 15 residues. The germline V and J ends were trimmed by 4 bases and 5 bases, with 17 bases remaining between them. This CDR3 is CASSSTQTIRETQYF. CDR3 nucleotides: TGTGCCAGCAGCTCCACACAGACTATCCGGGAGACCCAGTACTTC.

This sequence joins TRBV11-2 and TRBJ2-7, with D hard to call. This CDR3 comprises 11 residues. The V gene's germline CDR1 is SGHAT and CDR2 FQNNGV. With 4 bases removed from V and 3 bases from J, the gap between germline ends came to 4 bases. DNA for the CDR3: TGTGCCAGCAGCTCCCTCTACGAGCAGTACTTC. This gives the protein CASSSLYEQYF. Supplemented by reference TRBV11-2 and TRBJ2-7, the full variable domain reads EAGVAQSPRYKIIEKRQSVAFWCNPISGHATLYWYQQILGQGPKLLIQFQNNGVVDDSQLPKDRFSAERLKGVDSTLKIQPAKLEDSAVYLCASSSLYEQYFGPGTRLTVT.

A single count supports this clone. The chain joins TRBV3-1 (or the pseudogene TRBV3-2) to TRBJ1-4; 10 bases align to TRBD1. V lost 1 base to trimming and J lost 7 bases; unmatched junction nucleotides: 3. Germline V gene sequence: CDR1 LGHDT, CDR2 YNNKEL (reference sequence). CDR3 size: 15 residues. The CDR3 nucleotides are TGTGCCAGCAGCCAAGGGGACAGGGGACTTGAAAAACTGTTTTTT. It codes for CASSQGDRGLEKLFF.

Many counts were recorded for this clone. The rearrangement uses TRBV3-1 (or the pseudogene TRBV3-2) and TRBJ2-7, with D unresolved. V dropped 1 base and J dropped 1 base, with 8 bases sitting between them. Germline-derived CDR1 and CDR2 are LGHDT and YNNKEL (reference sequence). The CDR3 covers 14 residues. The DNA for the CDR3 is TGTGCCAGCAGCCAAGGACCTAGGTCCTACGAGCAGTACTTC. Encoded protein: CASSQGPRSYEQYF.

This rearrangement joins TRBV7-6 to TRBJ2-7; a weak D match, TRBD2 (5 bases). The CDR3 length is 15 residues. CDR1 and CDR2 (germline): SGHVS, FNYEAQ. V lost 5 bases and J 0 bases, leaving 14 bases between the germline ends. In DNA, the CDR3 is TGTGCCAGCAGCCCACTAGTGATAAGCTCCTACGAGCAGTACTTC. Amino acid sequence: CASSPLVISSYEQYF.

The chain has TRBV28 and TRBJ2-7; 10 bases agree with TRBD1. With V trimmed by 5 bases and J by 5 bases, 12 bases remained unmatched. Looked up from germline, CDR1 is MDHEN and CDR2 is SYDVKM. The CDR3 loop spans 16 amino acids. DNA for the CDR3: TGTGCCAGCAGTCCTCAGAAGGGACAGGGGTACCACGAGCAGTACTTC. It is translated as CASSPQKGQGYHEQYF.

The chain recombines TRBV19 with TRBJ2-1; 9 nucleotides line up with TRBD1. CDR1 LNHDA and CDR2 SQIVND come from the germline V gene (reference sequence). The CDR3 contains 13 residues. Germline trimming cut 7 bases from V and 9 bases from J; bases unmatched to any gene: 7. CDR3 protein: CASTGTGRVEQFF. DNA for the CDR3: TGTGCCAGTACAGGGACAGGGAGGGTTGAGCAGTTCTTC.

This clone was found once. J is TRBJ2-7 and V is TRBV28, with 16 bases aligning to TRBD2. CDR1 and CDR2 (germline): MDHEN, SYDVKM. The V gene end was trimmed by 6 bases and the J gene end by 6 bases; junction bases not matched to a gene: 8. The CDR3 sequence is 16 residues long. CDR3 nucleotide sequence: TGTGCCAGCAGCTCCGGGACTAGCGGGGGGGCACCCGAGCAGTACGTC. Translated: CASSSGTSGGAPEQYV.

This chain joins TRBV11-2 and TRBJ1-5; TRBD1 is a possible D gene (5 bases). The CDR3 is 15 amino acids. V lost 4 bases and J lost 0, with 10 bases in between. The V gene's germline CDR1 is SGHAT and CDR2 FQNNGV. CDR3 in amino acids: CASSWSQGSNQPQHF. CDR3 nucleotides: TGTGCCAGCAGCTGGAGCCAGGGTAGCAATCAGCCCCAGCATTTT. Filled out from reference TRBV11-2 and TRBJ1-5, the complete variable domain reads EAGVAQSPRYKIIEKRQSVAFWCNPISGHATLYWYQQILGQGPKLLIQFQNNGVVDDSQLPKDRFSAERLKGVDSTLKIQPAKLEDSAVYLCASSWSQGSNQPQHFGDGTRLSIL.

The chain is built from TRBV3-1 (or the pseudogene TRBV3-2) and TRBJ1-4, with a weak D call TRBD1 (6 bases). V lost 2 bases and J 7 bases, leaving 11 bases between the germline ends. Germline-derived CDR1 and CDR2 are LGHDT and YNNKEL (reference sequence). This CDR3 spans 14 amino acids. As DNA, the CDR3 is TGTGCCAGCAGCCAAAGGGGGAATAGTGAAAAACTGTTTTTT. The encoded protein is CASSQRGNSEKLFF.

V gene TRBV5-4 combines with J gene TRBJ2-3; D perhaps matches TRBD1 (5 bases). In germline, CDR1 is SGHNT, CDR2 YYREEE (reference sequence). The ends were cut back, 3 bases at V and 0 bases at J, with 11 bases in the middle. The CDR3 sequence is 15 residues long. CDR3 coding DNA: TGTGCCAGCAGCTACAGGTCCACTAGCACAGATACGCAGTATTTT. Its protein is CASSYRSTSTDTQYF.

The chain combines TRBV7-2 with TRBJ2-7; 7 nucleotides agree with TRBD1. With 5 bases clipped from V and 3 bases from J, the junction kept 10 bases outside the gene matches. Germline CDR1 and CDR2: SGHTA and FQGNSA. This CDR3 has 15 residues. For the CDR3, the DNA is TGTGCCAGCAGCCCGGGACAGCCCCCTCTCTACGAGCAGTACTTC. Encoded protein: CASSPGQPPLYEQYF.

The rearrangement joins TRBV28 to TRBJ2-5; 7 bases match TRBD2. The length of the CDR3 is 14 residues. V dropped 4 bases and J dropped 2; count of bases not matched to a gene: 4. CDR1 is MDHEN and CDR2 is SYDVKM in the germline V gene. The CDR3 nucleotides are TGTGCCAGCAGTTCCTGGGGGGGGCAAGAGACCCAGTACTTC. Its protein product is CASSSWGGQETQYF.

CDR3 in amino acids: CASSLSGQSEQYV. In DNA, the CDR3 is TGTGCCAGCAGCCTCTCGGGACAGTCCGAGCAGTACGTC. The chain recombines TRBV11-2 with TRBJ2-7, with 7 bases matching TRBD1. The CDR3 spans 13 residues. J was trimmed by 6 bases and V by 5 bases; bases with no gene match: 7. CDR1 and CDR2 from the germline V gene are SGHAT and FQNNGV.

This rearrangement joins TRBV3-1 (or the pseudogene TRBV3-2) to TRBJ1-3; weak D call: TRBD1 (6 bases). Germline-derived CDR1 and CDR2 are LGHDT and YNNKEL (reference sequence). The CDR3 has 16 residues. Trimming stripped 0 bases from V and 3 bases from J, with 12 bases between. The CDR3 sequence: CASSQDSGEGGNTIYF. The CDR3 bases are TGTGCCAGCAGCCAAGATTCAGGGGAAGGTGGAAACACCATATATTTT.

The J gene is TRBJ2-7, the V gene TRBV7-9, with 7 bases lining up with TRBD1. V lost 5 bases, J lost 0 bases, and 1 base stayed unmatched. The CDR3 contains 13 residues. Germline V gene sequence: CDR1 SEHNR, CDR2 FQNEAQ (reference sequence). DNA for the CDR3: TGTGCCAGCAGCCGGGACAGCTCCTACGAGCAGTACGTC. This encodes CASSRDSSYEQYV.

The rearrangement uses TRBV27 and TRBJ2-7, with D possibly matching TRBD1 (6 bases). The CDR3 totals 14 residues. V lost 7 bases, J lost 2 bases, and 15 bases lay in between. Germline loops: CDR1 MNHEY, CDR2 SMNVEV (reference sequence). The CDR3 protein is CASINRDTAYEQYV. DNA for the CDR3: TGTGCCAGCATCAACCGGGACACCGCCTACGAGCAGTACGTC.

The chain couples TRBV5-4 to TRBJ2-1; 14 bases are a match to TRBD2. Per the germline V gene, CDR1 is SGHNT and CDR2 is YYREEE (reference sequence). The V and J ends lost 4 bases and 4 bases, in that order; junction bases with no gene match: 1. This CDR3 has 15 amino acids. The CDR3 loop reads CASSGTSGGYNEQFF. For the CDR3, the DNA is TGTGCCAGCAGCGGGACTAGCGGGGGTTACAATGAGCAGTTCTTC. Using reference TRBV5-4 and TRBJ2-1 for the parts outside the CDR3, the full variable domain is ETGVTQSPTHLIKTRGQQVTLRCSSQSGHNTVSWYQQALGQGPQFIFQYYREEENGRGNFPPRFSGLQFPNYSSELNVNALELDDSALYLCASSGTSGGYNEQFFGPGTRLTVL.

V usage is TRBV7-2 and J usage is TRBJ2-5; possibly TRBD2 for D (5 bases). V was pared by 2 bases and J by 4 bases, with 11 bases between. Per the germline V gene, CDR1 is SGHTA and CDR2 is FQGNSA. The CDR3 spans 14 residues. The CDR3 here is CASSLLGSAETQYF. The CDR3 bases are TGTGCCAGCAGCTTATTGGGGAGTGCAGAGACCCAGTACTTC.

The V and J genes are TRBV12-3 or TRBV12-4 and TRBJ2-5; 7 nucleotides align to TRBD2. J was trimmed by 4 bases and V by 7 bases; bases with no gene match: 6. This CDR3 has 13 residues. As DNA, the CDR3 is TGTGCCAGCACCATCTCGGGGGGAGAGACCCAGTACTTC. This sequence encodes CASTISGGETQYF.

The chain combines TRBV10-3 with TRBJ1-5; D is undetermined. The V gene's germline CDR1 is ENHRY and CDR2 SYGVKD. This CDR3 has 15 residues. V was pared by 3 bases and J by 1 base, with 10 bases between. The CDR3 reads CAISEEGLSNQPQHF. The CDR3 nucleotides are TGTGCCATCAGTGAAGAGGGCTTAAGCAATCAGCCCCAGCATTTT.

The chain couples TRBV7-2 to TRBJ2-4; D is unclear. CDR1 is SGHTA and CDR2 is FQGNSA in the germline V gene. Trimming removed 1 base from V and 7 bases from J, with 14 bases in between. The CDR3 has 15 residues. The CDR3 DNA is TGTGCCAGCAGCTTAGAAGCTATGAACCCCAACATTCAGTACTTC. Amino acid sequence: CASSLEAMNPNIQYF.

The rearrangement uses TRBV11-2 and TRBJ1-6; D is possibly TRBD1 (6 bases). The CDR3 runs to 14 residues. Germline CDR1 reads SGHAT; CDR2 reads FQNNGV. The V end was cut by 1 base, the J end by 8 bases, with 9 bases between. CDR3 sequence reads: CASSLGGGDSPLHF. For the CDR3, the DNA is TGTGCCAGCAGCTTAGGAGGGGGTGATTCACCCCTCCACTTT.

The chain has TRBV28 and TRBJ1-4; a weak D match, TRBD1 (5 bases). V lost 5 bases to trimming and J lost 7 bases, with 17 bases between them. Germline V gives CDR1 MDHEN, CDR2 SYDVKM. The CDR3 has 15 residues. CDR3 residues: CASSGRGRRGEKLFF. Here the CDR3 DNA reads TGTGCCAGCAGTGGGAGGGGCAGGAGGGGTGAAAAACTGTTTTTT.

The chain uses TRBV19 and TRBJ2-7, with 7 positions matching TRBD1. Germline CDR1 is LNHDA and CDR2 is SQIVND (reference sequence). The CDR3 is 12 amino acids. V dropped 5 bases and J dropped 6; count of bases not matched to a gene: 4. Here the CDR3 DNA reads TGTGCCAGTAGTGGGGGACAGTTCGAGCAGTACGTC. Its protein product is CASSGGQFEQYV.